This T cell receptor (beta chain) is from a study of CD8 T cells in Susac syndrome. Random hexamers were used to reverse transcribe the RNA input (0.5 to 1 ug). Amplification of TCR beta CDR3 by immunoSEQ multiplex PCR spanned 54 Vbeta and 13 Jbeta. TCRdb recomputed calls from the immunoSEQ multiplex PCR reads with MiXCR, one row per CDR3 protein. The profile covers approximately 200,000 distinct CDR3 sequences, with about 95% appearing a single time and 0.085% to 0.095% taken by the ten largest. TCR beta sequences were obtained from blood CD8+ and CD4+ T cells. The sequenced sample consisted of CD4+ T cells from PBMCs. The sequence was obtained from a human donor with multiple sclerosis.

CDR3 residues: CSARDRLGGDTQYF. In nucleotides, the CDR3 is TGCAGTGCTAGAGATCGACTCGGCGGGGATACGCAGTATTTT. The V gene is TRBV20-1, the J gene TRBJ2-3; perhaps TRBD2 as D (5 bases). The CDR3 sequence is 14 residues long. Germline V gene sequence: CDR1 DFQATT, CDR2 SNEGSKA (reference sequence). V was pared by 0 bases and J by 6 bases, with 13 bases between.